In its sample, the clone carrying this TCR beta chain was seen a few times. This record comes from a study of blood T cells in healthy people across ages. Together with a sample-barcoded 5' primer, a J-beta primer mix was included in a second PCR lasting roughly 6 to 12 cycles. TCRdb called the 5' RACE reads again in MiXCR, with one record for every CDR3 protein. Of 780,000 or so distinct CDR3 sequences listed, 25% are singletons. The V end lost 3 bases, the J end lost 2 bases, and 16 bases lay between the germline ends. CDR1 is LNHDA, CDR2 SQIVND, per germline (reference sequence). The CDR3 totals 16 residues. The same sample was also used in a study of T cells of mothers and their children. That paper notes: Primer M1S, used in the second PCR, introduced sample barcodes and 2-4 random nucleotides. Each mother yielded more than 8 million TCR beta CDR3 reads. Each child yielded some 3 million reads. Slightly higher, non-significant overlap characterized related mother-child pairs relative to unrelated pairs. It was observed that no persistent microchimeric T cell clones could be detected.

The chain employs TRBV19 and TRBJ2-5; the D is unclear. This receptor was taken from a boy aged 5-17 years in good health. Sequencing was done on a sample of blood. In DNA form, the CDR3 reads TGTGCCAGTAGTATCGGTGGAAATTTCAATCAAGAGACCCAGTACTTC. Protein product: CASSIGGNFNQETQYF.